The TCR beta chain under discussion was sequenced for a study of blood T cell repertoires in COVID-19. Study-level background: T cells, B-cell-depleted T cells, or PBMCs supplied cDNA or gDNA.

The CDR3 runs 14 residues. The J segment lost 5 bases and the V segment lost 4 bases, leaving 6 bases of the junction unmatched. Germline V gene lookup returns CDR1 SGHNT and CDR2 YYREEE (reference sequence). In the original processing: Researchers report that nucleated cell counts were estimated from reference gene primer amplification. Data came from immunoSEQ multiplex PCR; TCRdb stores just in-frame clones and leaves some out. Clone size and V and J calls were adopted from that table, with D and trimming inferred from the DNA. The sample includes approximately 30,000 clones, roughly 80% of them seen just once.

The TCR originated in a man aged 45-65 years with active or convalescent COVID-19. Input material: peripheral blood. The chain employs TRBV5-4 and TRBJ1-2; 9 nucleotides match TRBD1. In nucleotides, the CDR3 is TGTGCCAGCAGCGAGGACAGGGGTTTGTATGGCTACACCTTC. This encodes CASSEDRGLYGYTF.